Detailed here is one T cell receptor beta chain. This entry belongs to a study of T cell responses to AZD1222 COVID-19 vaccine. Trimming removed 5 bases from V and 8 bases from J; junction bases left unmatched: 9. Germline V gene lookup returns CDR1 GTSNPN and CDR2 SVGIG (reference sequence). The CDR3 contains 14 residues. Measured with immunoSEQ multiplex PCR; TCRdb has only the in-frame clones, and not every one. Of about 93,000 clones detected, nearly 90% appear once; the ten largest clones hold over 2.5%. This rearrangement joins TRBV30 to TRBJ1-6; 7 bases match TRBD1. This TCR was recovered from an adult in good health. Sequenced here: peripheral blood, sampled on day 0 of MenACWY control vaccination. The CDR3 nucleotides are TGTGCCTGGTCGGGACAGCTACCTTATTCACCCCTCCACTTT. Protein: CAWSGQLPYSPLHF.